The rows below give T cell receptor beta chains drawn from one sample of a study of blood T cell repertoires in COVID-19. The assay was immunoSEQ multiplex PCR, and TCRdb's table has in-frame clones only and misses some. This repertoire shows fewer than 200,000 clones, 70% to 80% found once; its top ten account for approximately 7.7%. Sample: peripheral blood. These receptor sequences come from an older woman with COVID-19, enrolled during active disease. Each CDR3 is given with its conserved first and last residue. A D gene is named only where the DNA matches it firmly. Only some rows state a clone size, as once, few, many or a class for expanded clones.

clone_size j_call cdr3_length d_call v_call cdr3_nt cdr3_aa
. TRBJ1-1 16 TRBD1 TRBV4-1 TGCGCCAGCAGCCAGTTATCCGGGACAGAGAACACTGAAGCTTTCTTT CASSQLSGTENTEAFF
. TRBJ1-3 15 TRBD1 TRBV5-1 TGCGCCAGCAGATCCACAGGGGGCTCTGGAAACACCATATATTTT CASRSTGGSGNTIYF
. TRBJ2-6 18 . TRBV9 TGTGCCAGCAGCGTAATGGACAGATTTGTAGGCTTGGCCAACGTCCTGACTTTC CASSVMDRFVGLANVLTF
. TRBJ2-5 17 TRBD2 TRBV5-1 TGCGCCAGCAGCTACGGAAGGATGGGGACTACACAAGAGACCCAGTACTTC CASSYGRMGTTQETQYF
. TRBJ1-3 13 . TRBV4-1 TGCGCCAGCAAGGGGCTTGCTGGAAACACCATATATTTT CASKGLAGNTIYF
. TRBJ1-5 16 TRBD1 TRBV9 TGTGCCAGCAGCACCGGGACAGGGGGCATTAATCAGCCCCAGCATTTT CASSTGTGGINQPQHF
. TRBJ1-5 14 . TRBV6-6 TGTGCCAGCAGTTACTCGACTGGGAATCAGCCCCAGCATTTT CASSYSTGNQPQHF
few TRBJ2-1 19 TRBD2 TRBV5-6 TGTGCCAGCAGCCCCCCAGGGCTAGCGGGAGGCGGGTCCTACAATGAGCAGTTCTTC CASSPPGLAGGGSYNEQFF
. TRBJ2-7 15 TRBD1 TRBV7-9 TGTGCCAGCAGCCCCCCCGACAGGGCCCTCTACGAGCAGTACTTC CASSPPDRALYEQYF
. TRBJ1-1 10 . TRBV19 TGTGCCACCGGGTACACTGAAGCTTTCTTT CATGYTEAFF
. TRBJ2-7 15 . TRBV27 TGTGCCAGCAGTTTGTCCAGCGGTAGGGTATGGGAGCAGTACTTC CASSLSSGRVWEQYF
once TRBJ2-3 14 . TRBV7-8 TGTGCCAGCCGACTCCGGGGAAGGATCGATACGCAGTATTTT CASRLRGRIDTQYF
once TRBJ2-2 17 . TRBV19 TGTGCCAGTAGTATAGATCTTTGGACTCCGAACACCGGGGAGCTGTTTTTT CASSIDLWTPNTGELFF
. TRBJ2-2 15 TRBD1 TRBV18 TGTGCCAGCTCACCCAGGACAGGCTACACCGGGGAGCTGTTTTTT CASSPRTGYTGELFF
. TRBJ1-6 14 TRBD1 TRBV7-6 TGTGCCAGCAGCCCATCGACAGGGAGTTCACCCCTCCACTTT CASSPSTGSSPLHF
. TRBJ1-1 14 . TRBV10-3 TGTGCCATCAGTGATCTCGAGGGGAACACTGAAGCTTTCTTT CAISDLEGNTEAFF
. TRBJ2-2 17 . TRBV21-1 TGTGCCAGCAGCAAACTACTAGCGGGGGCGAACACCGGGGAGCTGTTTTTT CASSKLLAGANTGELFF
. TRBJ2-5 14 . TRBV14 TGTGCCAGCAGCCAAGGGAGGGCCCAAGAGACCCAGTACTTC CASSQGRAQETQYF
. TRBJ2-3 13 . TRBV5-4 TGTGCCAGCAGCTTGGGTCAGCGAGATACGCAGTATTTT CASSLGQRDTQYF
few TRBJ2-3 14 TRBD2 TRBV7-9 TGTGCCAGCCGCAAGCGGGAGGGGATAGATACGCAGTATTTT CASRKREGIDTQYF
. TRBJ1-5 14 . TRBV19 TGTGCCAGTAGTATGAGGGAGGGGAATCAGCCCCAGCATTTT CASSMREGNQPQHF
. TRBJ2-1 12 . TRBV29-1 TGCACCATTGGGGGCCTTAAAAATGAGCAGTTCTTC CTIGGLKNEQFF
once TRBJ1-4 11 TRBD1 TRBV20-1 TGCAGTGCAAGGACAGGGGAAAAACTGTTTTTT CSARTGEKLFF
. TRBJ2-2 15 . TRBV7-9 TGTGCCAGCACCCCCACAGAGACGAACACCGGGGAGCTGTTTTTT CASTPTETNTGELFF
once TRBJ2-1 15 TRBD2 TRBV3-1/TRBV3-2 TGTGCCAGCAGCCGATCGGGGGGCTCCTACAATGAGCAGTTCTTC CASSRSGGSYNEQFF
. TRBJ2-5 12 . TRBV2 TGTGCCAGCGGGGGACAAGGAGAGACCCAGTACTTC CASGGQGETQYF
. TRBJ1-2 13 TRBD1 TRBV7-8 TGTGCCAGCAGCAGGACAGGTCCTGATGGCTACACCTTC CASSRTGPDGYTF
few TRBJ1-2 12 . TRBV5-1 TGCGCCAGCAGCTTGGAATCGGGAGGCTACACCTTC CASSLESGGYTF
. TRBJ2-1 19 TRBD2 TRBV19 TGTGCCAGTAGTATAGATCTGGGCCGGGCTAGCGGGAGAAGGAATGAGCAGTTCTTC CASSIDLGRASGRRNEQFF
. TRBJ1-2 14 . TRBV27 TGTGCCAGCAGTTCCCTAGGGGCGCGCAATGGCTACACCTTC CASSSLGARNGYTF
. TRBJ1-3 14 . TRBV19 TGTGCCAGTAGTAAGCAATCTCGAGGAAACACCATATATTTT CASSKQSRGNTIYF
once TRBJ2-2 15 . TRBV15 TGTGCCACCAGCAGAGGTGGGGCCCTGACCGGGGAGCTGTTTTTT CATSRGGALTGELFF
. TRBJ2-1 19 TRBD2 TRBV7-2 TGTGCCAGCAGCTTAGACCCTCTCGGACTAGCGGGTGACAACAATGAGCAGTTCTTC CASSLDPLGLAGDNNEQFF
few TRBJ1-4 18 . TRBV5-1 TGCGCCAGCAGCTTGGCCCCGAGGGCCTCCTCAACTAATGAAAAACTGTTTTTT CASSLAPRASSTNEKLFF
. TRBJ1-5 13 . TRBV19 TGTGCCAGTAGCAGGGATTTCGGTCAGCCCCAGCATTTT CASSRDFGQPQHF
. TRBJ1-2 12 . TRBV3-1/TRBV3-2 TGTGCCAGCAGCCCCCAGGGGAATCGCTACACCTTC CASSPQGNRYTF
many TRBJ2-7 17 . TRBV18 TGTGCCAGCTCACCTTCTTTCGGAGTTAGCGCACCCTACGAGCAGTACTTC CASSPSFGVSAPYEQYF
many TRBJ2-3 14 TRBD1 TRBV9 TGTGCCAGCAGCGCAGGACAGGGGCCAGATACGCAGTATTTT CASSAGQGPDTQYF
. TRBJ1-3 15 . TRBV19 TGTGCCAGTAGTTCCACAGGAGACTCTGGAAACACCATATATTTT CASSSTGDSGNTIYF
. TRBJ2-1 16 TRBD2 TRBV27 TGTGCCAGCAGTTTCTCAGCGGGAGGGCCTCTTGATGAGCAGTTCTTC CASSFSAGGPLDEQFF
few TRBJ2-5 11 . TRBV20-1 TGCAGTGCTAGAGCGGGGGTGCCCCAGTACTTC CSARAGVPQYF
. TRBJ2-1 15 TRBD1 TRBV2 TGTGCCAGCAGGGGGGACAGGGCCTCCTACAATGAGCAGTTCTTC CASRGDRASYNEQFF